This T cell receptor (beta chain) was retrieved from a study of T cells in Graves' hyperthyroidism and ophthalmopathy. Trimming took 6 bases from V and 7 from J, leaving 15 bases between them. This CDR3 is built from 14 residues. Remarks on this clonotype: The antigen is not known.

What was amplified from RNA transcripts were TCR beta CDR3 regions. Primed by the HTBI set, a first-round RT-PCR was run on the TCR CDR3. TCRdb processed the multiplex PCR reads anew with MiXCR; each CDR3 protein has one entry. The profile shows around 660,000 distinct CDR3 sequences, less than 45% of them singletons. Uncontrolled infection, other autoimmune disease, pregnancy or lactation led to exclusion. In making diagnoses, clinical symptoms, serum thyroxine and TRAb, thyroid ultrasound and orbital computed tomography were all used. Study-wide points: The majority of expanded thyroid clonotypes above 0.001 also appeared in blood. In validation, the model predicted ophthalmopathy. These predictions came a median about 6.5 months before onset.

Sequencing input: peripheral blood or thyroid tissue (not recorded which). The V and J genes are TRBV12-3 or TRBV12-4 and TRBJ1-4, with D perhaps TRBD1 (5 bases). This clonotype originated in an adult man with Graves' disease, either hyperthyroidism or ophthalmopathy (not recorded which). The CDR3 loop is CASRKTGPGEKLFF. CDR3 nucleotides: TGTGCCAGCAGGAAGACGGGGCCGGGTGAAAAACTGTTTTTT.